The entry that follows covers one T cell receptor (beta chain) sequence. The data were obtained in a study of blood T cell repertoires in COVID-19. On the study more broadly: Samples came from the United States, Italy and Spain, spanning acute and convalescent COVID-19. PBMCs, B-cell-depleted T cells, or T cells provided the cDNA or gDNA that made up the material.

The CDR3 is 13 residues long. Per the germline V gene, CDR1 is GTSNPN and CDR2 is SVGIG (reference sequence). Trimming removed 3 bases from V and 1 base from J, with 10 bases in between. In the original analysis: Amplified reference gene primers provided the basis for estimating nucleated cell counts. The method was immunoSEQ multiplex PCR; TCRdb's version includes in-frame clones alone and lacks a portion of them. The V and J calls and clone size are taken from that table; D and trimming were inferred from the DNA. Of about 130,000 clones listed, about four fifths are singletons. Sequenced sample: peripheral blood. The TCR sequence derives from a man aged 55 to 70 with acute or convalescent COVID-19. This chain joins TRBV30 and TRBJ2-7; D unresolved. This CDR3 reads CAWSFYESYEQYF. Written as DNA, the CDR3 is TGTGCCTGGAGCTTCTACGAATCCTACGAGCAGTACTTC.